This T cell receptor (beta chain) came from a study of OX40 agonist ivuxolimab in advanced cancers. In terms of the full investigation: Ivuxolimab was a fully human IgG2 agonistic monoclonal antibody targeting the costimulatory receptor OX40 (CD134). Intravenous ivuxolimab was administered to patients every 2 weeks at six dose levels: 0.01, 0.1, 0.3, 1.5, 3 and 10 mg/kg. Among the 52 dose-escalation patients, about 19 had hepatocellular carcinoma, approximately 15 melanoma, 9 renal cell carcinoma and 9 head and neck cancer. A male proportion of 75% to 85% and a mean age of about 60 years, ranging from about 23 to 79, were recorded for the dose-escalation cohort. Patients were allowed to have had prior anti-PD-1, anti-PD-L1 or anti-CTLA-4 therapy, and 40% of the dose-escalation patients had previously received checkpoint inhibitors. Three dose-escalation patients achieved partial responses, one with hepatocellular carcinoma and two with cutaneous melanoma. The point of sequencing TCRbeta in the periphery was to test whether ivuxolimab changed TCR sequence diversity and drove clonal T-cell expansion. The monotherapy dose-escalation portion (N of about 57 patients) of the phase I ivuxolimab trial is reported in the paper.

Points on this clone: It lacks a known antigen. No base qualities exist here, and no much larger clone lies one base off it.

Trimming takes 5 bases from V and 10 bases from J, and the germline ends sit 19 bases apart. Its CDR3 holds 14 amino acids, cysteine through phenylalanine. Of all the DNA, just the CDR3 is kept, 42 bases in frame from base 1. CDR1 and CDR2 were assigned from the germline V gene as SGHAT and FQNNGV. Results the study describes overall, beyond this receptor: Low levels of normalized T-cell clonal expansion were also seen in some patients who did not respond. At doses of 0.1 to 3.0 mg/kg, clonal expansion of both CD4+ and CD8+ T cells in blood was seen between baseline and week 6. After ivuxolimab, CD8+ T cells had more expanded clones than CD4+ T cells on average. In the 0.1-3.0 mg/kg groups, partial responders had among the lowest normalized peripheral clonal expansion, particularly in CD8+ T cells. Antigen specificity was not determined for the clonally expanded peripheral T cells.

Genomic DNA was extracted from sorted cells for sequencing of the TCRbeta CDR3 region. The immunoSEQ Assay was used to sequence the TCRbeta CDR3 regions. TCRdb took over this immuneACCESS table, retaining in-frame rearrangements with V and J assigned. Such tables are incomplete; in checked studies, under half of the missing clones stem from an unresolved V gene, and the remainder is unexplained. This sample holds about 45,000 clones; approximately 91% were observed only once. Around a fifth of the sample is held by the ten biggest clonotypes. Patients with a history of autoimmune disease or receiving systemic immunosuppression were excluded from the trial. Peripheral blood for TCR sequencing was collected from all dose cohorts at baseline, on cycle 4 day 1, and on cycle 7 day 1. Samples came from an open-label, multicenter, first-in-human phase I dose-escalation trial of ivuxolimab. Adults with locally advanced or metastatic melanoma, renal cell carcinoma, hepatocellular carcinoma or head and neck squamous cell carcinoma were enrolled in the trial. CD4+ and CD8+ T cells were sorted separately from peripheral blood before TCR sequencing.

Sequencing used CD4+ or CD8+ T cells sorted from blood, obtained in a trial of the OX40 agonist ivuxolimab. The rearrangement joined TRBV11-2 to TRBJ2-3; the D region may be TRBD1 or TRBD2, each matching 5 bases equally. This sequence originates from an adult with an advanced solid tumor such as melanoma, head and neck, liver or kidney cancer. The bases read TGTGCCAGCAGCCCCGGGACCGGCGCCAGTGCGCAGTATTTT. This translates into CASSPGTGASAQYF.